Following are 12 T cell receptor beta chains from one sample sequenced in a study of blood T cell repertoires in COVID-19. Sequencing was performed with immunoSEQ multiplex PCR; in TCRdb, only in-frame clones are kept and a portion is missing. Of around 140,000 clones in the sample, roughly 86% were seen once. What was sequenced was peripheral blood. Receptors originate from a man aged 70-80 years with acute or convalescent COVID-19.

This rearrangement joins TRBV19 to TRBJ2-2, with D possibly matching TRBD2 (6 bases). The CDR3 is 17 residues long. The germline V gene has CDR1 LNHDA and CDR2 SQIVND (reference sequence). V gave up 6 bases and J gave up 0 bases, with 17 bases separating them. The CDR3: CASRRVGGTTNTGELFF. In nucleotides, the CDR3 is TGTGCCAGTAGAAGAGTCGGGGGTACAACGAACACCGGGGAGCTGTTTTTT.

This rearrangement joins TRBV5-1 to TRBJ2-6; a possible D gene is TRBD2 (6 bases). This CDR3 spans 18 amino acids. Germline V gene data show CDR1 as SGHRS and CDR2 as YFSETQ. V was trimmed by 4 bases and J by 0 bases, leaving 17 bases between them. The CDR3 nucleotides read TGCGCCAGCAGCCCGGGGACTCGTGGATACTCTGGGGCCAACGTCCTGACTTTC. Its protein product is CASSPGTRGYSGANVLTF.

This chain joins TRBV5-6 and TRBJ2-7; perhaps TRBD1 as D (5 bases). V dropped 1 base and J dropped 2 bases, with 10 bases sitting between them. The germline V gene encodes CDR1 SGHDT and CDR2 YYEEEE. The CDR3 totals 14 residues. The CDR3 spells CASSLSQGTYEQYF. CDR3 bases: TGTGCCAGCAGCTTGAGTCAGGGAACCTACGAGCAGTACTTC.

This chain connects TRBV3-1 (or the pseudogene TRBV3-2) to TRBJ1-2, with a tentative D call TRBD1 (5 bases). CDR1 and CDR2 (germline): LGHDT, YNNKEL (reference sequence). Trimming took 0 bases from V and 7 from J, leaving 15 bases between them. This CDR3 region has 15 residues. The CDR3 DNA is TGTGCCAGCAGCCAAGATGCAACAGGCCGATCTGGCTACACCTTC. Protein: CASSQDATGRSGYTF.

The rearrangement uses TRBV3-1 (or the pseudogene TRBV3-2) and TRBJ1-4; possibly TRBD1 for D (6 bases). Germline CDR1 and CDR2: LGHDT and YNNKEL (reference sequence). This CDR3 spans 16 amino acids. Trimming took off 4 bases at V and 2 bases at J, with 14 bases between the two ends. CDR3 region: CASSLRQAGTNEKLFF. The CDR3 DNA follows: TGTGCCAGCAGCCTCCGACAGGCCGGGACTAATGAAAAACTGTTTTTT.

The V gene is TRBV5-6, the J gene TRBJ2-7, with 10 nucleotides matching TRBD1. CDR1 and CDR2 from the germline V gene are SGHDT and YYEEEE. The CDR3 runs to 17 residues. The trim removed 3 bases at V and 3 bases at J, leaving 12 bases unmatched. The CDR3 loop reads CASSSLSGDRGLYEQYF. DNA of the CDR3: TGTGCCAGCAGCTCCCTATCCGGGGACAGGGGCCTCTACGAGCAGTACTTC. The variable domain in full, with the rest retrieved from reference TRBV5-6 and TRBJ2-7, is DAGVTQSPTHLIKTRGQQVTLRCSPKSGHDTVSWYQQALGQGPQFIFQYYEEEERQRGNFPDRFSGHQFPNYSSELNVNALLLGDSALYLCASSSLSGDRGLYEQYFGPGTRLTVT.

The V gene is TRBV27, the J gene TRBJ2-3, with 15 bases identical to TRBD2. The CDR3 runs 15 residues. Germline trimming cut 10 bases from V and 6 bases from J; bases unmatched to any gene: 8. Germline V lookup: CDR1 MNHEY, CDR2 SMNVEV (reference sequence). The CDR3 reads CATSGLAGGYDTQYF. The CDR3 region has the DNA TGTGCCACTTCAGGACTAGCGGGGGGGTATGATACGCAGTATTTT.

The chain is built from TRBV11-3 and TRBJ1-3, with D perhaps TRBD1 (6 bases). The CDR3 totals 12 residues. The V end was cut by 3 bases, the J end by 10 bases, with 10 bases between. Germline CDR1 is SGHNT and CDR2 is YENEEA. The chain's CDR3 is CASSFGQGTIYF. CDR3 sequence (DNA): TGTGCCAGCAGCTTTGGGCAGGGGACCATATATTTT.

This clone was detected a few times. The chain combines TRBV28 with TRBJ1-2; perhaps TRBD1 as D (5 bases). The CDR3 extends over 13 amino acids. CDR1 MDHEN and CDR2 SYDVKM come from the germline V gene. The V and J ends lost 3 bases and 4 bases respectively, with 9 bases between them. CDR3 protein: CASSFQGGYGYTF. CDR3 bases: TGTGCCAGCAGTTTTCAGGGCGGCTATGGCTACACCTTC.

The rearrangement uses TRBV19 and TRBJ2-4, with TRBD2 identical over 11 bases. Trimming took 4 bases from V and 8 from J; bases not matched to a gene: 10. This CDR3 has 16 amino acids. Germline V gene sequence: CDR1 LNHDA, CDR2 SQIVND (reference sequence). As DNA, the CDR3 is TGTGCCAGTAGTAACCACTTAGCGGGAGGGCCAGACATTCAGTACTTC. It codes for CASSNHLAGGPDIQYF.

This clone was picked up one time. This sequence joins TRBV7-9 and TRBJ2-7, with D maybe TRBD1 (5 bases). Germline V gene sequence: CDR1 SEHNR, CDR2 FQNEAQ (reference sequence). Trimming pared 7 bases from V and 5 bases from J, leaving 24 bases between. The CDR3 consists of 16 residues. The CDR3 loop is CASTQTPVTRVDEQYF. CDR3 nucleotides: TGTGCCAGCACCCAAACCCCGGTGACCAGGGTCGACGAGCAGTACTTC.

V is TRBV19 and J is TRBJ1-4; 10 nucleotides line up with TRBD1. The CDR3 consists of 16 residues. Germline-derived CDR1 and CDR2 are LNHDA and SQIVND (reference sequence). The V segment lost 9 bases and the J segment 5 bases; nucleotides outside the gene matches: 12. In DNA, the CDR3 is TGTGCCAGCTCGACAGGGGGCGTCGGTCTAAATGAAAAACTGTTTTTT. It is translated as CASSTGGVGLNEKLFF.